The entry below gives a single T cell receptor beta chain sequence along with its context. Per the study methods: Estimates of nucleated cell counts were drawn from the amplification of reference gene primers. Sequenced by immunoSEQ multiplex PCR; TCRdb stores in-frame clones only, minus some. The V and J calls and clone size are taken from that table; D and trimming were inferred from the DNA. The sample carries 200,000 to 300,000 clones, 82% recorded once. The source of the sample is a study of blood T cell repertoires in COVID-19. Across the study: Sites in the United States, Italy and Spain provided acute and convalescent COVID-19 samples. T cells, B-cell-depleted T cells, or PBMCs provided the cDNA or gDNA that served as material.

Germline assignment: CDR1 SNHLY and CDR2 FYNNEI. V gave up 7 bases and J gave up 8 bases, with 11 bases separating them. This CDR3 has 11 amino acids. This clonotype was sampled from a woman aged 55-69 years with active or convalescent COVID-19. The chain has TRBV2 and TRBJ1-2, with D hard to call. Sequencing input: peripheral blood. CDR3: CASKEFEGYTF. CDR3 nucleotide sequence: TGTGCCAGCAAAGAGTTTGAGGGCTACACCTTC.